These T cell receptor beta chains were read from a single sample in a study of post-analysis software for immune sequencing data. Using its own MiXCR run on the PCR reads, TCRdb lists one record per CDR3 protein. The sample carries some 690,000 distinct CDR3 sequences, 25% to 30% recorded once. The material sequenced was blood. The receptors here all came from a girl under 18 with multiple sclerosis. The CDR3 runs from the conserved cysteine through the conserved F or W. The order of the fields is J gene, D gene, V gene, clone size, CDR3 protein, CDR3 DNA. The D gene is left open where the match is weak. Clone size is shown for a subset of rows, as once, few, many or a class of expanded clone.

>TRBJ2-1|-|TRBV10-3|-
CAISETRDNHNEQFF
TGTGCCATCAGTGAGACCCGGGACAACCACAATGAGCAGTTCTTC
>TRBJ1-5|-|TRBV29-1|-
CSVEGGASNQPQHF
TGCAGCGTTGAAGGTGGCGCTAGCAATCAGCCCCAGCATTTT
>TRBJ2-2|-|TRBV12-3/TRBV12-4|few
CASSFDGTHLSGELFF
TGTGCCAGCAGTTTTGACGGGACCCACTTGTCGGGGGAGCTGTTTTTT
>TRBJ2-3|-|TRBV7-6|-
CASSLVVNTDTQYF
TGTGCCAGCAGCTTAGTCGTAAACACAGATACGCAGTATTTT
>TRBJ2-3|TRBD2|TRBV28|-
CASSPPKRASGRPDTQYF
TGTGCCAGCAGTCCTCCGAAAAGGGCTAGCGGGAGGCCAGATACGCAGTATTTT
>TRBJ2-7|-|TRBV20-1|few
CSASWEPGALYEQYF
TGCAGTGCTAGCTGGGAACCGGGGGCCCTATACGAGCAGTACTTC
>TRBJ1-1|-|TRBV28|-
CASSLVVPEAFF
TGTGCCAGCAGTTTAGTAGTTCCTGAAGCTTTCTTT
>TRBJ2-7|TRBD1|TRBV15|-
CVTSRHIGTGIYEQYF
TGTGTCACCAGCAGACATATAGGGACAGGGATCTACGAGCAGTACTTC
>TRBJ1-1|-|TRBV5-5|few
CASSLGVHTEAFF
TGTGCCAGCAGCTTGGGGGTTCACACTGAAGCTTTCTTT
>TRBJ2-5|TRBD2|TRBV27|-
CASSFQGGGTQYF
TGTGCCAGCAGTTTTCAGGGCGGGGGGACCCAGTACTTC
>TRBJ2-1|-|TRBV20-1|-
CSAWTNGGYNEQFF
TGCAGTGCTTGGACCAACGGGGGCTACAATGAGCAGTTCTTC
>TRBJ1-5|-|TRBV29-1|few
CSVRWGRNQPQHF
TGCAGCGTTCGGTGGGGGCGCAATCAGCCCCAGCATTTT
>TRBJ2-2|TRBD1|TRBV7-9|-
CVSSPRTGSGELFF
TGTGTCAGCAGCCCACGGACAGGATCCGGGGAGCTGTTTTTT
>TRBJ1-2|-|TRBV7-2|few
CASSQLLQLYPNYGYTF
TGTGCCAGCAGCCAACTCTTACAACTCTACCCTAACTATGGCTACACCTTC
>TRBJ1-5|-|TRBV6-5|-
CASSYSMLSQPQHF
TGTGCCAGCAGTTATAGTATGTTGAGCCAGCCCCAGCATTTT
>TRBJ1-1|-|TRBV19|-
CASSVGTYTEAFF
TGTGCCAGCTCGGTGGGGACTTACACTGAAGCTTTCTTT
>TRBJ2-5|TRBD2|TRBV7-2|-
CASSLLAGNQETQYF
TGTGCCAGCAGCTTACTAGCGGGGAATCAAGAGACCCAGTACTTC
>TRBJ2-3|-|TRBV28|-
CASSEQGRGTDTQYF
TGTGCCAGCAGTGAACAGGGTAGGGGCACAGATACGCAGTATTTT
>TRBJ2-5|TRBD1|TRBV3-1|few
CASSTSGQPQETQYF
TGTGCCAGCAGCACCTCGGGACAGCCCCAAGAGACCCAGTACTTC
>TRBJ2-6|TRBD1|TRBV2|-
CASRETGANAGANVLTF
TGTGCCAGCAGGGAAACAGGGGCCAATGCTGGGGCCAACGTCCTGACTTTC
>TRBJ2-4|-|TRBV5-1|many
CASSLDFSMSIQYF
TGCGCCAGCAGCTTGGACTTCTCGATGAGCATTCAGTACTTC
>TRBJ2-3|TRBD2|TRBV24-1|-
CATSDPGAGSADTQYF
TGTGCCACCAGTGACCCCGGAGCGGGATCGGCAGATACGCAGTATTTT
>TRBJ1-5|-|TRBV27|-
CASRTQGSNQPQHF
TGTGCCAGCAGGACACAGGGTAGCAATCAGCCCCAGCATTTT
>TRBJ2-4|TRBD1|TRBV7-2|-
CASSIRRQGPTIAKNIQYF
TGTGCCAGCAGCATTCGCAGACAGGGGCCTACCATAGCCAAAAACATTCAGTACTTC
>TRBJ2-3|-|TRBV20-1|few
CSANPLGGATDTQYF
TGCAGTGCTAATCCCCTAGGGGGGGCGACAGATACGCAGTATTTT
>TRBJ1-2|-|TRBV6-6|few
CASIAIERQNYGYTF
TGTGCCAGCATTGCTATAGAACGACAGAACTATGGCTACACCTTC
>TRBJ1-1|-|TRBV20-1|-
CSARDPPGNTEAFF
TGCAGTGCTAGAGATCCCCCAGGGAACACTGAAGCTTTCTTT
>TRBJ2-1|-|TRBV25-1|-
CASSTRHVTSIYNEQFF
TGTGCCAGCAGTACACGTCATGTGACTTCCATTTACAATGAGCAGTTCTTC
>TRBJ1-6|-|TRBV5-1|-
CASSPDRLRGTDSPLHF
TGCGCCAGCAGCCCGGACCGCCTCAGGGGAACTGATTCACCCCTCCACTTT
>TRBJ1-1|-|TRBV10-3|-
CAIRRADTEAFF
TGTGCCATCAGGAGGGCGGACACTGAAGCTTTCTTT
>TRBJ2-5|-|TRBV29-1|-
CSVVAGLETQYF
TGCAGCGTTGTGGCAGGTCTGGAGACCCAGTACTTC
>TRBJ1-2|-|TRBV29-1|-
CSVEEHGKGSYTF
TGCAGCGTTGAAGAACACGGGAAGGGTAGCTACACCTTC
>TRBJ2-7|-|TRBV7-8|few
CASSLVRQHEQYF
TGTGCCAGCAGCTTAGTTAGGCAACACGAGCAGTACTTC
>TRBJ2-5|-|TRBV7-2|few
CASSLDQAWQETQYF
TGTGCCAGCAGCTTAGACCAGGCCTGGCAAGAGACCCAGTACTTC
>TRBJ2-3|-|TRBV20-1|-
CSAPEGVDTQYF
TGCAGTGCTCCGGAGGGGGTGGATACGCAGTATTTT
>TRBJ2-3|-|TRBV29-1|few
CSVATIIADTQYF
TGCAGCGTCGCGACTATTATAGCAGATACGCAGTATTTT
>TRBJ1-2|-|TRBV24-1|-
CATRDSAEPYGYTF
TGTGCCACCAGGGATTCTGCAGAGCCTTATGGCTACACCTTC
>TRBJ2-1|-|TRBV7-2|few
CASSSETGRQQFF
TGTGCCAGCAGCTCAGAGACAGGACGACAGCAGTTCTTC
>TRBJ2-1|-|TRBV7-2|-
CASSLASRAHNEQFF
TGTGCCAGCAGCTTAGCGTCCAGGGCCCACAATGAGCAGTTCTTC
>TRBJ1-4|TRBD1|TRBV5-1|few
CASSLGQGPVNEKLFF
TGCGCCAGCAGCCTGGGACAGGGGCCCGTTAATGAAAAACTGTTTTTT
>TRBJ1-2|TRBD1|TRBV7-2|many
CASSEGQGRGYTF
TGTGCCAGCAGCGAGGGACAGGGACGCGGCTACACCTTC
>TRBJ2-7|-|TRBV7-9|few
CASSLAAAPSYEQYF
TGTGCCAGCAGCTTAGCGGCAGCCCCATCCTACGAGCAGTACTTC
>TRBJ2-7|-|TRBV29-1|few
CSVVRRDTYEQYF
TGCAGCGTGGTAAGAAGGGATACCTACGAGCAGTACTTC
>TRBJ2-5|TRBD1|TRBV3-1|-
CASRPDRAGETQYF
TGTGCCAGCAGGCCGGACAGGGCGGGGGAGACCCAGTACTTC
>TRBJ1-2|-|TRBV29-1|-
CSASSPNYGYTF
TGCAGCGCCTCTAGTCCAAACTATGGCTACACCTTC
>TRBJ1-5|TRBD1|TRBV2|few
CASSPDRADQPQHF
TGTGCCAGCAGTCCGGACAGGGCAGATCAGCCCCAGCATTTT
>TRBJ2-1|TRBD2|TRBV3-1|-
CASSQVASGALRDNEQFF
TGTGCCAGCAGCCAAGTTGCTAGCGGGGCCCTCCGGGACAATGAGCAGTTCTTC
>TRBJ2-1|-|TRBV7-9|-
CASKESHEQFF
TGTGCCAGCAAGGAATCCCATGAGCAGTTCTTC